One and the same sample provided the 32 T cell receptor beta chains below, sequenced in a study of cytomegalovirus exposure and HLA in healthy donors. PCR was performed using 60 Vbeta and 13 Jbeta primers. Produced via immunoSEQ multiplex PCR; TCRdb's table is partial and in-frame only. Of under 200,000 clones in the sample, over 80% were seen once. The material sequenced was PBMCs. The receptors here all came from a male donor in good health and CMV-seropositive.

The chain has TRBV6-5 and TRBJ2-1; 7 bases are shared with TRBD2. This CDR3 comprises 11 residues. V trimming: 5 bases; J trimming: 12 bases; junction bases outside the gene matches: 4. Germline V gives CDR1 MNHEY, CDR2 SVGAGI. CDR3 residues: CASSVAGRQFF. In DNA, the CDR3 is TGTGCCAGCAGTGTAGCGGGTAGGCAGTTCTTC.

CDR3 DNA sequence: TGTGCCAGCACGGGGGGCCCGTACGAGCAGTACTTC. It codes for CASTGGPYEQYF. This chain joins TRBV6-5 and TRBJ2-7; D possibly corresponds to TRBD2 (7 bases). Germline V CDR1 and CDR2: MNHEY, SVGAGI. The CDR3 loop spans 12 amino acids. V was pared by 7 bases and J by 4 bases, with 11 bases between.

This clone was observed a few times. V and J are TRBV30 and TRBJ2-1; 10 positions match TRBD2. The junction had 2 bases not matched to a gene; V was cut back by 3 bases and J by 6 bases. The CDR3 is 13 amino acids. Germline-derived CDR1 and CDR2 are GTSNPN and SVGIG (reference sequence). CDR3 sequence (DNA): TGTGCCTGGAGGCTAGCGGGAGCCAATGAGCAGTTCTTC. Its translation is CAWRLAGANEQFF.

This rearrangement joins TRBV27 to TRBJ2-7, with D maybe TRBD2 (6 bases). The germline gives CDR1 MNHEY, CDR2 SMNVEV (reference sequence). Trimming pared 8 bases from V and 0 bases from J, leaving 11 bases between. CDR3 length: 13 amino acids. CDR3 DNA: TGTGCCAGCGGACGGGGGATCTCCTACGAGCAGTACTTC. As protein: CASGRGISYEQYF.

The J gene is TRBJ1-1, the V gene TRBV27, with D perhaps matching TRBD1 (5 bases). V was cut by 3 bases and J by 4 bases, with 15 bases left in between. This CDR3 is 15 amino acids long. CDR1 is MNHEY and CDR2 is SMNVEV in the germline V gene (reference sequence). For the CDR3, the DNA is TGTGCCAGCAGTTTGGGCTTACAGGTTACCACTGAAGCTTTCTTT. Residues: CASSLGLQVTTEAFF.

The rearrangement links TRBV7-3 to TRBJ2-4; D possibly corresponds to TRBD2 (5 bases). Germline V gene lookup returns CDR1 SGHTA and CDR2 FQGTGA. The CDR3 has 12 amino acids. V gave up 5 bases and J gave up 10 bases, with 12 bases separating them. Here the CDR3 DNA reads TGTGCCAGCAGCGTAGACGGCGGGATTCAGTACTTC. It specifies CASSVDGGIQYF.

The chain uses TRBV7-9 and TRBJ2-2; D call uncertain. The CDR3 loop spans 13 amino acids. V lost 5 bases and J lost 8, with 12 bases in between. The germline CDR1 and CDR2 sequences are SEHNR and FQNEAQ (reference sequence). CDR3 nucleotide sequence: TGTGCCAGCAGCCCCCCCGCGGCGGGGGAGCTGTTTTTT. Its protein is CASSPPAAGELFF. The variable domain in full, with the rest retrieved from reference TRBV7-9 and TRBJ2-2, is DTGVSQNPRHKITKRGQNVTFRCDPISEHNRLYWYRQTLGQGPEFLTYFQNEAQLEKSRLLSDRFSAERPKGSFSTLEIQRTEQGDSAMYLCASSPPAAGELFFGEGSRLTVL.

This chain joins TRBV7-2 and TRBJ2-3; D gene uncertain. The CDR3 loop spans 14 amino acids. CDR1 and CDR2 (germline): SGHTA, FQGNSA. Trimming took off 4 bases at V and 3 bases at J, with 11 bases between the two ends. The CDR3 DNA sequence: TGTGCCAGCAGCTCGCGCGGAATTACAGATACGCAGTATTTT. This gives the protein CASSSRGITDTQYF.

This CDR3 is CASSLAGQGDYEQYF. The CDR3 bases are TGTGCCAGCAGCTTAGCAGGACAGGGGGACTACGAGCAGTACTTC. The V and J genes are TRBV11-3 and TRBJ2-7; 10 bases match TRBD1. The CDR3 sequence is 15 residues long. The germline V gene encodes CDR1 SGHNT and CDR2 YENEEA. Trimming cost V 1 base and J 3 bases; bases outside gene matches: 3.

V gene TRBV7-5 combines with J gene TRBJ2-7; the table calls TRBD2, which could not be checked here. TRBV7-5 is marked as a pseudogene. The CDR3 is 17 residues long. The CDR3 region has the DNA TGTGCCAGAAGCTTAGCCGGGGGGACTAGCGGGAGTCTCGAGCAGTACTTC. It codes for CARSLAGGTSGSLEQYF.

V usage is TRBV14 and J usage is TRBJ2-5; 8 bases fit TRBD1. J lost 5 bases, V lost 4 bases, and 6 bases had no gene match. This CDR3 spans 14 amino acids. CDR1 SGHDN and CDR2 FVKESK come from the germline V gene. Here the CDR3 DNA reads TGTGCCAGCAGCCCCTGGACAGGGAGGGAGACCCAGTACTTC. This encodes CASSPWTGRETQYF.

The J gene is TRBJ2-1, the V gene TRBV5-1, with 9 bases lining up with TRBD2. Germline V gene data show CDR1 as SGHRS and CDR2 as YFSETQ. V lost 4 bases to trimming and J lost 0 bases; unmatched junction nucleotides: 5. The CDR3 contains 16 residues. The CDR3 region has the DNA TGCGCCAGCAGCGGGGGGACTAGCCGCTCCTACAATGAGCAGTTCTTC. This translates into CASSGGTSRSYNEQFF. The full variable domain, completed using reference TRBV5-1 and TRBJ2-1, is KAGVTQTPRYLIKTRGQQVTLSCSPISGHRSVSWYQQTPGQGLQFLFEYFSETQRNKGNFPGRFSGRQFSNSRSEMNVSTLELGDSALYLCASSGGTSRSYNEQFFGPGTRLTVL.

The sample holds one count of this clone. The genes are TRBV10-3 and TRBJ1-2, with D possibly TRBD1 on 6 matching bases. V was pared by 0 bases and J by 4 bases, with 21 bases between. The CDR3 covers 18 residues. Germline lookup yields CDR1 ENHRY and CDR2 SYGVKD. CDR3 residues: CAISESTRGGPPSYGYTF. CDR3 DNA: TGTGCCATCAGTGAGTCCACCCGGGGGGGCCCACCCAGCTATGGCTACACCTTC.

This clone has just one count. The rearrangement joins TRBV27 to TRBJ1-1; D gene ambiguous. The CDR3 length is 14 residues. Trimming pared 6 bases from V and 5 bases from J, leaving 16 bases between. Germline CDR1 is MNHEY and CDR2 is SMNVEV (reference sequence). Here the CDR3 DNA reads TGTGCCAGCAGACAAACGGAGGTGAGGACTGAAGCTTTCTTT. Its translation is CASRQTEVRTEAFF.

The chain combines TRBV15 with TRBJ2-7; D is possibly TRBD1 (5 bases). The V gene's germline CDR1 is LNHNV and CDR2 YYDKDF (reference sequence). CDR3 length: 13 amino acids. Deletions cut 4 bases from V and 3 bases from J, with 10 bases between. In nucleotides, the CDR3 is TGTGCCACCAGCAAAGGACACCTCTACGAGCAGTACTTC. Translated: CATSKGHLYEQYF. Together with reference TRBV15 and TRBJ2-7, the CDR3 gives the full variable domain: DAMVIQNPRYQVTQFGKPVTLSCSQTLNHNVMYWYQQKSSQAPKLLFHYYDKDFNNEADTPDNFQSRRPNTSFCFLDIRSPGLGDTAMYLCATSKGHLYEQYFGPGTRLTVT.

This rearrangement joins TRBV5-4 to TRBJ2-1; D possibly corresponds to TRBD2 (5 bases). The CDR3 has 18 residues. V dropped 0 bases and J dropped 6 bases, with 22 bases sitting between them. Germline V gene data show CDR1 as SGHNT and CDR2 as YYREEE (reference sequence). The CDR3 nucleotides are TGTGCCAGCAGCTTGGCCATGGGAAGCGGCCGACAACCCAATGAGCAGTTCTTC. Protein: CASSLAMGSGRQPNEQFF.

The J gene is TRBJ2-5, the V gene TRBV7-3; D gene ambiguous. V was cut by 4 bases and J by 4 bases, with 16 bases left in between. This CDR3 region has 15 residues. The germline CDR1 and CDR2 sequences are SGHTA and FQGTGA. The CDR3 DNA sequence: TGTGCCAGCAGCTCCCTGGGTGGTAGCCGAGAGACCCAGTACTTC. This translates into CASSSLGGSRETQYF.

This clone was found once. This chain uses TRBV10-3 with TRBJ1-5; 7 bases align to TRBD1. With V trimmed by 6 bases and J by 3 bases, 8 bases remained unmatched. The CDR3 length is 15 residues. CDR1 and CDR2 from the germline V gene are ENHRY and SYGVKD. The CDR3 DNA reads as TGTGCCATCAGCCGGACGACAGGGTCCAATCAGCCCCAGCATTTT. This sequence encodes CAISRTTGSNQPQHF.

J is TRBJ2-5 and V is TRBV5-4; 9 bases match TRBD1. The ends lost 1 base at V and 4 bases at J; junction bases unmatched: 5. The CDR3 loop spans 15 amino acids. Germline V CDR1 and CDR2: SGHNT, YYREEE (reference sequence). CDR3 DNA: TGTGCCAGCAGCTTGAGGACAGGGGCCGGAGAGACCCAGTACTTC. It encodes CASSLRTGAGETQYF.

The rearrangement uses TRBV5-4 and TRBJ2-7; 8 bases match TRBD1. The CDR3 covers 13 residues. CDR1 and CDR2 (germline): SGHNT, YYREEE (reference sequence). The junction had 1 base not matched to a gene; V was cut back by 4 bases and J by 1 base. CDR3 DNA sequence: TGTGCCAGCAGCGGGACAGGATCCTACGAGCAGTACTTC. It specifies CASSGTGSYEQYF. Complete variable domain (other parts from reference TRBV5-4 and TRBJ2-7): ETGVTQSPTHLIKTRGQQVTLRCSSQSGHNTVSWYQQALGQGPQFIFQYYREEENGRGNFPPRFSGLQFPNYSSELNVNALELDDSALYLCASSGTGSYEQYFGPGTRLTVT.

The CDR3 sequence is CASSPFVGGGFSGNTIYF. Written as DNA, the CDR3 is TGTGCCAGCTCACCCTTTGTCGGCGGAGGATTCTCTGGAAACACCATATATTTT. The chain recombines TRBV18 with TRBJ1-3; no clear D. CDR3 length: 18 residues. Germline V CDR1 and CDR2: KGHSH, LQKENI. Trimming stripped 3 bases from V and 0 bases from J, with 18 bases between. The entire variable domain, with the rest obtained from reference TRBV18 and TRBJ1-3, is as follows: NAGVMQNPRHLVRRRGQEARLRCSPMKGHSHVYWYRQLPEEGLKFMVYLQKENIIDESGMPKERFSAEFPKEGPSILRIQQVVRGDSAAYFCASSPFVGGGFSGNTIYFGEGSWLTVV.

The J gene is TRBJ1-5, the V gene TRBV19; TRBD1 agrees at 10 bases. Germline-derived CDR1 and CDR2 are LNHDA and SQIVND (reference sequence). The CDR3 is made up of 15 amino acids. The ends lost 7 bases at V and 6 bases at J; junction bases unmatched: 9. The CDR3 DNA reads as TGTGCCAGTAAGACGGGACAGGGGAAGGGTCAGCCCCAGCATTTT. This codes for CASKTGQGKGQPQHF.

The CDR3 loop reads CATSRDGGGSADEQFF. The CDR3 region has the DNA TGTGCCACCAGCAGAGATGGGGGAGGGAGTGCAGATGAGCAGTTCTTC. The J gene is TRBJ2-1, the V gene TRBV15, with TRBD2 matching over 7 bases. J lost 8 bases, V lost 0 bases, and 10 bases had no gene match. This CDR3 is built from 16 residues. Germline V CDR1 and CDR2: LNHNV, YYDKDF (reference sequence).

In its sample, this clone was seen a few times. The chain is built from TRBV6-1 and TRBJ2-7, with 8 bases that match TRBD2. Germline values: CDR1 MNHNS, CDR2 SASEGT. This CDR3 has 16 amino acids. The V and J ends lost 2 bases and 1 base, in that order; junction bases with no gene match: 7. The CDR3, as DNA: TGTGCCAGCAGTGAAAATCGGGGGGGGCGATCCTACGAGCAGTACTTC. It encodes CASSENRGGRSYEQYF.

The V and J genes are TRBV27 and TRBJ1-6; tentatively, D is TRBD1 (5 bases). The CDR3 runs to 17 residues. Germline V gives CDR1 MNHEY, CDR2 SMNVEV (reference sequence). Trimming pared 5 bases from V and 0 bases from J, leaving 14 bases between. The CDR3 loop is CASSGGEVGSYNSPLHF. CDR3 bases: TGTGCCAGCAGTGGAGGGGAGGTGGGCTCCTATAATTCACCCCTCCACTTT.

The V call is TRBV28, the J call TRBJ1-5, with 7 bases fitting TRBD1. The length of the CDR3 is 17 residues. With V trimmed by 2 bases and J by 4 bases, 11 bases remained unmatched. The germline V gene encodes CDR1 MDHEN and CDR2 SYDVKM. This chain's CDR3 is CASSLIGGTVENQPQHF. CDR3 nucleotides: TGTGCCAGCAGTTTAATCGGAGGGACAGTCGAGAATCAGCCCCAGCATTTT.

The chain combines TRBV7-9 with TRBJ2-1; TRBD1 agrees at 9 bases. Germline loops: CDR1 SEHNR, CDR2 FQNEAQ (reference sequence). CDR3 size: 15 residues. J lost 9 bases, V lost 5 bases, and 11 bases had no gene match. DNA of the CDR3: TGTGCCAGCAGCGTATCACAGGGGGCCTCATCTGAGCAGTTCTTC. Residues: CASSVSQGASSEQFF. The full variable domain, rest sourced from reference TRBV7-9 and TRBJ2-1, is DTGVSQNPRHKITKRGQNVTFRCDPISEHNRLYWYRQTLGQGPEFLTYFQNEAQLEKSRLLSDRFSAERPKGSFSTLEIQRTEQGDSAMYLCASSVSQGASSEQFFGPGTRLTVL.

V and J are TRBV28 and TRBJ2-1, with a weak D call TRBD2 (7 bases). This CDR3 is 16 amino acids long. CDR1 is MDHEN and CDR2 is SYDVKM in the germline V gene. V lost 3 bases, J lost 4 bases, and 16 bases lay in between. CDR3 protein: CASSFPRGRGYNEQFF. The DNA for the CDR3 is TGTGCCAGCAGTTTCCCCCGTGGGAGGGGGTACAATGAGCAGTTCTTC.

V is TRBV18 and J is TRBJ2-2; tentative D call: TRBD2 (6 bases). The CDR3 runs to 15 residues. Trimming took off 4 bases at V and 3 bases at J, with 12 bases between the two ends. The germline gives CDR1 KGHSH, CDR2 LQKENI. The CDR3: CASSRPGEYTGELFF. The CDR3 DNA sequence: TGTGCCAGCTCACGTCCGGGGGAATACACCGGGGAGCTGTTTTTT.

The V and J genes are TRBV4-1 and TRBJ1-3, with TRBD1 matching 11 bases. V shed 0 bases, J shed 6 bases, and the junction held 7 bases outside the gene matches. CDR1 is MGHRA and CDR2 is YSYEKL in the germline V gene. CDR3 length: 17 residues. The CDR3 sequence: CASSQDGQGAAVNTIYF. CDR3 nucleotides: TGCGCCAGCAGCCAAGATGGACAGGGGGCGGCTGTAAACACCATATATTTT.

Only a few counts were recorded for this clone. In DNA, the CDR3 is TGTGCCAGCAGTGAATGGGGCAGCTCTAACTATGGCTACACCTTC. Its protein is CASSEWGSSNYGYTF. The chain links TRBV25-1 to TRBJ1-2, with a tentative D call TRBD1 (5 bases). Germline V gives CDR1 MGHDK, CDR2 SYGVNS. This CDR3 region has 15 residues. The V end was cut by 1 base, the J end by 0 bases, with 9 bases between.

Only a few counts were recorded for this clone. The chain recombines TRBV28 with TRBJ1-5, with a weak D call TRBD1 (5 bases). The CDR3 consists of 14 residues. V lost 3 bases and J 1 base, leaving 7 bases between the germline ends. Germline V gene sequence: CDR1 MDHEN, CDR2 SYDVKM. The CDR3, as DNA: TGTGCCAGCAGTTTCGGGGGGAGCAATCAGCCCCAGCATTTT. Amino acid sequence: CASSFGGSNQPQHF.